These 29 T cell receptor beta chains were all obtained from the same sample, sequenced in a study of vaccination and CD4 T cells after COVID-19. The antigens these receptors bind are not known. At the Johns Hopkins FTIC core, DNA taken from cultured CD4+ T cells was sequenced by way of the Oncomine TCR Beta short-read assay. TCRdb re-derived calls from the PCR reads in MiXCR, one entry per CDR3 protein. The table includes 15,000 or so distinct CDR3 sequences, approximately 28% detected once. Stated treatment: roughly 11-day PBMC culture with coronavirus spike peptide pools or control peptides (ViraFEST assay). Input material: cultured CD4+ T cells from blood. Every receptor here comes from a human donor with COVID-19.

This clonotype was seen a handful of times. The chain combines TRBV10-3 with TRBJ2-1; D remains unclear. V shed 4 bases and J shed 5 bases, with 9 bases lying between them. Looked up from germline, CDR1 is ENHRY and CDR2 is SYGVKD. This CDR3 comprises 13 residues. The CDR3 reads CAISVREDNEQFF. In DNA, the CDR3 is TGTGCCATCAGTGTCAGAGAAGACAATGAGCAGTTCTTC.

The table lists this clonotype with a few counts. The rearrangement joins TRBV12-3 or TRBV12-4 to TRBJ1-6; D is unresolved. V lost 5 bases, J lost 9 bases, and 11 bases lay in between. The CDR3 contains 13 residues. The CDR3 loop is CASSQGGFSPLHF. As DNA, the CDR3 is TGTGCCAGCAGTCAAGGCGGCTTTTCACCCCTCCACTTT.

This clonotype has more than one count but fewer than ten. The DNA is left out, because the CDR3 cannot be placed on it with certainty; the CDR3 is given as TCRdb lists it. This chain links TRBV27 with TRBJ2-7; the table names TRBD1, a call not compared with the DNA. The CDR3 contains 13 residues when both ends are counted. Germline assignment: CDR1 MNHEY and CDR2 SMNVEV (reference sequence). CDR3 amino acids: CASSSSPRYEQYF.

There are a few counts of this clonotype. DNA for the CDR3: TGTGCCAGCAGATTACTGAGGGATAGCAATCAGCCCCAGCATTTT. Residues: CASRLLRDSNQPQHF. V usage is TRBV6-2 or TRBV6-3 and J usage is TRBJ1-5; D uncertain. CDR1 and CDR2 (germline): MNHEY, SVGEGT. This CDR3 is 15 amino acids long. Trimming removed 6 bases at V and 0 bases at J, with 12 bases between.

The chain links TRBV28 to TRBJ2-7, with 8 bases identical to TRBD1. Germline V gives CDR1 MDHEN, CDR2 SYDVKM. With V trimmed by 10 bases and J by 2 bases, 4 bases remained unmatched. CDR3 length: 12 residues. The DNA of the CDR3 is TGTGCCACACGGACAGGGACCTACGAGCAGTACTTC. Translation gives CATRTGTYEQYF.

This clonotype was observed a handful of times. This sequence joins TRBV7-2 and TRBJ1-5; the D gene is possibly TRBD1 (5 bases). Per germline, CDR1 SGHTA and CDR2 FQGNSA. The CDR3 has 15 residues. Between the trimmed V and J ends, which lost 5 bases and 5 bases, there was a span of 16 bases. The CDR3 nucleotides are TGTGCCAGCAGCCCCCCGGGGGGGGGAGATCAGCCCCAGCATTTT. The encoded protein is CASSPPGGGDQPQHF.

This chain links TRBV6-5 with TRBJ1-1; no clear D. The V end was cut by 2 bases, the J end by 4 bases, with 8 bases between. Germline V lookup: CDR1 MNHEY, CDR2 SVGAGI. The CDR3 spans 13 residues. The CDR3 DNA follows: TGTGCCAGCAGTTACCAAATCTCCACTGAAGCTTTCTTT. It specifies CASSYQISTEAFF.

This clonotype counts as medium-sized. The CDR3: CATSQLQTGTLNSPLHF. CDR3 DNA sequence: TGTGCCACCAGCCAGCTCCAGACAGGGACCCTTAATTCACCCCTCCACTTT. This chain uses TRBV15 with TRBJ1-6; 7 nucleotides align to TRBD1. CDR1 is LNHNV, CDR2 YYDKDF, per germline (reference sequence). There are 17 residues in the CDR3. Trimming removed 5 bases from V and 6 bases from J; junction bases left unmatched: 13.

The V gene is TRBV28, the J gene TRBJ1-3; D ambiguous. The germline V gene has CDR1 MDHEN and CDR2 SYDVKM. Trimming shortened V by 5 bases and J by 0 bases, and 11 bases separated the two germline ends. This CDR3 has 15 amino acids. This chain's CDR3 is CASSPGSNSGNTIYF. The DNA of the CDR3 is TGTGCCAGCAGTCCCGGATCGAACTCTGGAAACACCATATATTTT. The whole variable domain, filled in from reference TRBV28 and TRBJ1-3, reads DVKVTQSSRYLVKRTGEKVFLECVQDMDHENMFWYRQDPGLGLRLIYFSYDVKMKEKGDIPEGYSVSREKKERFSLILESASTNQTSMYLCASSPGSNSGNTIYFGEGSWLTVV.

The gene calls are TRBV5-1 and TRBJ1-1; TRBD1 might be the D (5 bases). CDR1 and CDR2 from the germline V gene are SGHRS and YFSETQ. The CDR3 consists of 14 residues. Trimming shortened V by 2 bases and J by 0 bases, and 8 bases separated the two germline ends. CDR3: CASSFRGMNTEAFF. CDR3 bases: TGCGCCAGCAGCTTTAGGGGAATGAACACTGAAGCTTTCTTT.

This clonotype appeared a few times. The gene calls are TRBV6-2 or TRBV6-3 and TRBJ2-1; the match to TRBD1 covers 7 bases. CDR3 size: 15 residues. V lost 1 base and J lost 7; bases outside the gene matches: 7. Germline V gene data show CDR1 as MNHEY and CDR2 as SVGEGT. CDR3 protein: CASSYLTGVRNEQFF. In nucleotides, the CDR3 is TGTGCCAGCAGTTACTTAACAGGGGTTCGGAATGAGCAGTTCTTC.

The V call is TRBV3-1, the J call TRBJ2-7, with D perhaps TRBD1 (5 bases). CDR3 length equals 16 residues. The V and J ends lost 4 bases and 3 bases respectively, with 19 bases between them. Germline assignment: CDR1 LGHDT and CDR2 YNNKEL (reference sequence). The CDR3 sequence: CASSRQTATLNYEQYF. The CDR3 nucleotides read TGTGCCAGCAGCCGACAGACAGCCACCCTAAACTACGAGCAGTACTTC.

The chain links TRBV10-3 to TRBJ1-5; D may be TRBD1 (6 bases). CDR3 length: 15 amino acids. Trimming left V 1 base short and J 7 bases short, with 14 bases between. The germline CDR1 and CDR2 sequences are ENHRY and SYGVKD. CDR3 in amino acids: CAISEFGGQGQPQHF. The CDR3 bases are TGTGCCATCAGTGAGTTTGGGGGGCAAGGACAGCCCCAGCATTTT.

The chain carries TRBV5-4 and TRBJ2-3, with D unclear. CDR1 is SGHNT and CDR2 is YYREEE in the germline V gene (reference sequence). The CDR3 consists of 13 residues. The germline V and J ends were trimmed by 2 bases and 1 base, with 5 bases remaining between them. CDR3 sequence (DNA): TGTGCCAGCAGCTTTGAGCGCACAGATACGCAGTATTTT. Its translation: CASSFERTDTQYF.

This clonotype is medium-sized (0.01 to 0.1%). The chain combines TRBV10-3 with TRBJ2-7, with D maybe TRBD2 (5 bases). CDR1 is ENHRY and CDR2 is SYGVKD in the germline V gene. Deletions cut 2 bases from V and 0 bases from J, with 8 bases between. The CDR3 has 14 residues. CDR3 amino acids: CAISERDDSYEQYF. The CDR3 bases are TGTGCCATCAGTGAGCGGGATGACTCCTACGAGCAGTACTTC.

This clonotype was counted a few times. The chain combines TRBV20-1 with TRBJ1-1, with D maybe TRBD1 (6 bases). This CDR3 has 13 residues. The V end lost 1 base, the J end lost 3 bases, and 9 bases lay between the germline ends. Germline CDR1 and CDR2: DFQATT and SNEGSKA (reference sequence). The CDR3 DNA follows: TGCAGTGCTAGAGTCGAGGGGGACACTGAAGCTTTCTTT. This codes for CSARVEGDTEAFF.

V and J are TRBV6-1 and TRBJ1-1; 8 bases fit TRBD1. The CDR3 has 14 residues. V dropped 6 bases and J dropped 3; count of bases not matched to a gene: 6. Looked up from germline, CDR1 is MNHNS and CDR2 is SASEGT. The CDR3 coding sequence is TGTGCCAGCAGATCAGGGGGCCCGGACACTGAAGCTTTCTTT. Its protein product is CASRSGGPDTEAFF.

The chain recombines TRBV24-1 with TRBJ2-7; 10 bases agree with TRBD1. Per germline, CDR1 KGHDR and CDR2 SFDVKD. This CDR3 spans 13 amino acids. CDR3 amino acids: CPIQRDRGYEQYF. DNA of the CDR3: TGTCCCATCCAAAGGGACAGGGGATACGAGCAGTACTTC.

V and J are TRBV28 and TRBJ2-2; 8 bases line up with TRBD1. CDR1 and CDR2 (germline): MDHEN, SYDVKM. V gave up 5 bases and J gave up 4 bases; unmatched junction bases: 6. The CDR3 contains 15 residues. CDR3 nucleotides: TGTGCCAGCAGTAGTCCAGGGGGCACCACCGGGGAGCTGTTTTTT. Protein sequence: CASSSPGGTTGELFF.

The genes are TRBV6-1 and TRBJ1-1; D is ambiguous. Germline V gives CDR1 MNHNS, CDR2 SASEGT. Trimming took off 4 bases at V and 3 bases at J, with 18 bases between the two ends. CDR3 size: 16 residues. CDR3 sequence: CASSAAGPGRDTEAFF. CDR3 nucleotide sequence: TGTGCCAGCAGTGCCGCAGGACCTGGGAGAGACACTGAAGCTTTCTTT.

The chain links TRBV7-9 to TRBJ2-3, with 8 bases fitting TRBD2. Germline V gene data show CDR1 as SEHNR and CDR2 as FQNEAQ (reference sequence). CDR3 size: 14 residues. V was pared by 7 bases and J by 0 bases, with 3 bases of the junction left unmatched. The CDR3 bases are TGTGCCAGCACCTCGGGGGGGAGCACAGATACGCAGTATTTT. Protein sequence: CASTSGGSTDTQYF.

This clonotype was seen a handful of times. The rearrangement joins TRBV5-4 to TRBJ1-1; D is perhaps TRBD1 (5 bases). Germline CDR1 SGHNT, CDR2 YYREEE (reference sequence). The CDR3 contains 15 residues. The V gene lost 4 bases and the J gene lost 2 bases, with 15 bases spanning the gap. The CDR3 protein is CASSEISRVNTEAFF. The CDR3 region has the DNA TGTGCCAGCAGCGAGATCTCCAGGGTTAACACTGAAGCTTTCTTT.

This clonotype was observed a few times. The CDR3 DNA follows: TGTGCCAGCAGTTACTCTCTTGACAGTAAATCATCACCCCTCCACTTT. Its translation is CASSYSLDSKSSPLHF. The chain links TRBV6-5 to TRBJ1-6, with D perhaps matching TRBD1 (5 bases). The V end was cut by 0 bases, the J end by 10 bases, with 16 bases between. CDR3 length equals 16 residues. Germline lookup yields CDR1 MNHEY and CDR2 SVGAGI.

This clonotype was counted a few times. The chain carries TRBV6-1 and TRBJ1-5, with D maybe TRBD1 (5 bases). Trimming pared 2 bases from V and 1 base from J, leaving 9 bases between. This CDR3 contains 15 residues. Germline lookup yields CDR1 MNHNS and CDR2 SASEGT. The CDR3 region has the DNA TGTGCCAGCAGTGAACAGGGCACCAGCAATCAGCCCCAGCATTTT. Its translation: CASSEQGTSNQPQHF.

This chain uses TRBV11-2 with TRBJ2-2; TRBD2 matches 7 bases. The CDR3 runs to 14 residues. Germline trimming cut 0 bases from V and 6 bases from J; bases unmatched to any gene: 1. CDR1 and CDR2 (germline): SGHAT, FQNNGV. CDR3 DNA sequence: TGTGCCAGCAGCTTAGACGCGGGGGCCGGGGAGCTGTTTTTT. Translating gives CASSLDAGAGELFF.

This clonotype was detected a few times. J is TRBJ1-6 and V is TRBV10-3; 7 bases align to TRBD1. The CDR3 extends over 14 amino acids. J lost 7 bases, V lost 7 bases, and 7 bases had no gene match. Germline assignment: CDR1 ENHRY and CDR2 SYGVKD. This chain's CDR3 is CAITSTGKNSPLHF. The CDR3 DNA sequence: TGTGCCATCACCTCGACAGGGAAAAATTCACCCCTCCACTTT.

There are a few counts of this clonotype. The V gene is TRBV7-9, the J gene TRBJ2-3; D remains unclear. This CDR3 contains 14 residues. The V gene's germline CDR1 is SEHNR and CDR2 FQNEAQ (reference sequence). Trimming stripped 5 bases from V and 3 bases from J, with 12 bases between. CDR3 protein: CASSRRLDTDTQYF. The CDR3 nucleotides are TGTGCCAGCAGCCGGCGGCTAGATACAGATACGCAGTATTTT.

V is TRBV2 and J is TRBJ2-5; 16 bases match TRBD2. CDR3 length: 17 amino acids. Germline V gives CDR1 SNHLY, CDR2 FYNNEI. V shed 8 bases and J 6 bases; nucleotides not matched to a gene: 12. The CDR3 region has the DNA TGTGCCAGCCCTGGGACTAGCGGGGGGGTACTCGGCCAGACCCAGTACTTC. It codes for CASPGTSGGVLGQTQYF.

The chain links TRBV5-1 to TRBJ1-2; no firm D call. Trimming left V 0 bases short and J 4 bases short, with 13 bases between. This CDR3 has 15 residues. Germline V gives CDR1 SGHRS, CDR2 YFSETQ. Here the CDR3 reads CASSLAPGSFYGYTF. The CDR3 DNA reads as TGCGCCAGCAGCTTGGCCCCAGGTTCATTCTATGGCTACACCTTC.